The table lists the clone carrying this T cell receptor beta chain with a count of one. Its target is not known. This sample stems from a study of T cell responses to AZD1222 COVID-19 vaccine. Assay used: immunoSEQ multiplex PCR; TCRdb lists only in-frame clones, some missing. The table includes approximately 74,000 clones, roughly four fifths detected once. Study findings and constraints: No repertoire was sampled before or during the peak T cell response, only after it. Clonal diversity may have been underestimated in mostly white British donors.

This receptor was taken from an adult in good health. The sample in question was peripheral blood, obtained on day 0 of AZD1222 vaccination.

This chain's CDR3 is CASSLNPRDSYNEQFF. Written as DNA, the CDR3 is TGTGCCAGCAGCTTAAATCCCCGAGATTCCTACAATGAGCAGTTCTTC. The chain carries TRBV7-3 and TRBJ2-1; no definite D call. V was cut by 1 base and J by 1 base, with 11 bases left in between. The CDR3 sequence is 16 residues long. Germline V lookup: CDR1 SGHTA, CDR2 FQGTGA.